This T cell receptor (beta chain) derives from a study of beta chain features in type 1 diabetes. Study findings and constraints: Among all four CD4+ subsets, Type 1 diabetes patients had TCRB CDR3s that were moderately but significantly shorter.

V shed 6 bases, J shed 5 bases, and the junction held 5 bases outside the gene matches. Germline V gene lookup returns CDR1 SNHLY and CDR2 FYNNEI. CDR3 size: 15 residues. The authors reverse transcribed all of the isolated RNA, so sequencing captured expressed TCRB transcripts. TCRdb keeps only in-frame clones here, not all; method: immunoSEQ multiplex PCR. The sample comprises a few hundred thousand clones, 8.5% to 10% of which are singletons, and about 0.6% rests with the top ten. On this clone: Antigen unknown.

The sequence derives from a man aged 25-45 years with type 1 diabetes. The chain carries TRBV2 and TRBJ2-7; 15 bases map to TRBD2. The sequenced material came from central memory CD4+ T cells from blood. The CDR3 coding sequence is TGTGCCAGCAGAGGACTAGCGGGAGGGCCGAACGAGCAGTACTTC. It is translated as CASRGLAGGPNEQYF.